The table lists the clone carrying this TCR beta chain with a count of one. Antigen unknown. 13 Jbeta primers and 60 Vbeta primers were used for the PCR. Method: immunoSEQ multiplex PCR; TCRdb's copy keeps in-frame clones and lacks some. Of 150,000 to 200,000 clones in the sample, 80% were seen once. This entry comes from a study of cytomegalovirus exposure and HLA in healthy donors. The study, taken as a whole, reports: According to the study, roughly 160 TCR beta chains were cytomegalovirus-associated.

Between the trimmed V and J ends, which lost 3 bases and 0 bases, there was a span of 7 bases. The CDR3 length is 14 residues. CDR1 is SGHRS, CDR2 YFSETQ, per germline. The sample taken for sequencing was PBMCs. The chain combines TRBV5-1 with TRBJ1-3; tentative D call: TRBD1 (5 bases). The TCR was taken from a man aged 30 to 45 in good health and CMV-seropositive. As DNA, the CDR3 is TGCGCCAGCAGCTGGACAAACTCTGGAAACACCATATATTTT. This sequence encodes CASSWTNSGNTIYF.